The 24 T cell receptor beta chains listed next were all sequenced from one sample in a study of blood T cell repertoires in COVID-19 (dated by TCRdb to 2020 to 2021). Library method: the immunoSEQ multiplex PCR assay. What TCRdb holds here is the immuneACCESS table cut down to in-frame rearrangements. Part of the clones is not present; checked against another copy, under half of the missing clones reflect an unresolved V gene, and the others are unexplained. The sample includes some 160,000 clones, with over 80% observed a single time. The biggest ten clones account for 10% to 15% of the sample. Sample: peripheral blood. These receptor sequences come from a man aged 65 to 79 who had recovered from COVID-19.

This clone has a single count. The chain employs TRBV6-5 and TRBJ2-5, with D uncertain. CDR3 length: 13 amino acids. Germline-derived CDR1 and CDR2 are MNHEY and SVGAGI. V lost 6 bases and J 0 bases, leaving 8 bases between the germline ends. CDR3 protein: CASSRSYQETQYF. The CDR3 region has the DNA TGTGCCAGCAGCAGGTCGTACCAAGAGACCCAGTACTTC.

This chain connects TRBV5-1 to TRBJ2-2; 7 bases map to TRBD1. The CDR3 totals 16 residues. Germline V gives CDR1 SGHRS, CDR2 YFSETQ. V was clipped by 4 bases and J by 3 bases; unmatched bases: 9. CDR3 sequence: CASSPSRQGDTGELFF. The CDR3 DNA reads TGCGCCAGCAGCCCCTCCCGACAGGGAGACACCGGGGAGCTGTTTTTT.

The rearrangement links TRBV7-8 to TRBJ1-5; 8 nucleotides align to TRBD1. The CDR3 is 14 amino acids. V lost 2 bases, J lost 5 bases, and 2 bases stayed unmatched. Germline assignment: CDR1 SGHVS and CDR2 FQNEAQ. CDR3 in DNA: TGTGCCAGCAGCTTAAGACAGGGGCATCAGCCCCAGCATTTT. Amino acid sequence: CASSLRQGHQPQHF.

V gene TRBV14 combines with J gene TRBJ1-4; 9 positions agree with TRBD1. V lost 6 bases, J lost 10 bases, and 9 bases stayed unmatched. CDR1 and CDR2 from the germline V gene are SGHDN and FVKESK. This CDR3 region has 14 residues. CDR3 sequence reads: CASSLGTGLGKLFF. The DNA of the CDR3 is TGTGCCAGCAGTTTGGGGACAGGGTTGGGAAAACTGTTTTTT. Looking up the rest from reference TRBV14 and TRBJ1-4 gives the full variable domain: EAGVTQFPSHSVIEKGQTVTLRCDPISGHDNLYWYRRVMGKEIKFLLHFVKESKQDESGMPNNRFLAERTGGTYSTLKVQPAELEDSGVYFCASSLGTGLGKLFFGSGTQLSVL.

The chain uses TRBV5-4 and TRBJ2-3; 8 bases fit TRBD1. V lost 4 bases, J lost 2 bases, and 6 bases stayed unmatched. Germline values: CDR1 SGHNT, CDR2 YYREEE (reference sequence). The CDR3 consists of 15 residues. CDR3 sequence reads: CASSVGDRLTDTQYF. The CDR3, as DNA: TGTGCCAGCAGCGTCGGGGACAGGCTCACAGATACGCAGTATTTT.

The V gene is TRBV15, the J gene TRBJ2-7; 7 nucleotides line up with TRBD2. CDR3 length: 14 amino acids. The germline V gene has CDR1 LNHNV and CDR2 YYDKDF (reference sequence). Germline trimming cut 6 bases from V and 1 base from J; bases unmatched to any gene: 6. CDR3 loop: CATSTQGGSYEQYF. In DNA, the CDR3 is TGTGCCACCAGTACCCAGGGAGGGTCCTACGAGCAGTACTTC.

V usage is TRBV5-4 and J usage is TRBJ1-3; the match to TRBD1 covers 8 bases. Germline lookup yields CDR1 SGHNT and CDR2 YYREEE (reference sequence). The CDR3 is made up of 14 amino acids. The junction had 2 bases not matched to a gene; V was cut back by 4 bases and J by 2 bases. The DNA for the CDR3 is TGTGCCAGCAGCCCGGACAGGGCTGGAAACACCATATATTTT. Its translation: CASSPDRAGNTIYF.

The V call is TRBV27, the J call TRBJ1-6, with D unresolved. CDR3 length: 13 amino acids. CDR1 and CDR2 (germline): MNHEY, SMNVEV (reference sequence). V shed 0 bases and J shed 9 bases, with 6 bases lying between them. The CDR3 protein is CASSLSEVSPLHF. The CDR3 region has the DNA TGTGCCAGCAGTTTATCGGAGGTTTCACCCCTCCACTTT.

A single count supports this clone. The genes are TRBV6-2 or TRBV6-3 and TRBJ2-3; 7 nucleotides match TRBD1. The trim removed 3 bases at V and 5 bases at J, leaving 14 bases unmatched. CDR1 and CDR2 (germline): MNHEY, SVGEGT. The CDR3 has 17 residues. CDR3 DNA: TGTGCCAGCAGTTATCCCCTAGGGGACAGTAGAAGAGATACGCAGTATTTT. Translating gives CASSYPLGDSRRDTQYF.

V gene TRBV21-1 combines with J gene TRBJ2-7; TRBD2 is the table's D call and was not checked against the DNA. TRBV21-1 is tagged as a pseudogene. The CDR3 consists of 14 residues. In DNA form, the CDR3 reads TGTGCAAAGAAAAAAGGCCAGGGAGGGTACGAGCAGTACTTC. This sequence encodes CAKKKGQGGYEQYF.

The chain recombines TRBV13 with TRBJ2-2, with 12 positions matching TRBD2. Germline assignment: CDR1 PRHDT and CDR2 FYEKMQ (reference sequence). This CDR3 comprises 16 residues. V lost 3 bases and J lost 6; bases outside the gene matches: 5. The CDR3 bases are TGTGCCAGCAGCTTTCCCCCTAGCGGGAGGGCCGGGGAGCTGTTTTTT. Its translation is CASSFPPSGRAGELFF.

The chain joins TRBV5-1 to TRBJ2-1, with 13 nucleotides matching TRBD2. V dropped 3 bases and J dropped 8; count of bases not matched to a gene: 8. Per germline, CDR1 SGHRS and CDR2 YFSETQ. The CDR3 is made up of 16 amino acids. CDR3 DNA sequence: TGCGCCAGCAGCTCTACCGGGACTAGCGGGATTTATGAGCAGTTCTTC. The encoded protein is CASSSTGTSGIYEQFF. The whole variable domain, remainder taken from reference TRBV5-1 and TRBJ2-1, is KAGVTQTPRYLIKTRGQQVTLSCSPISGHRSVSWYQQTPGQGLQFLFEYFSETQRNKGNFPGRFSGRQFSNSRSEMNVSTLELGDSALYLCASSSTGTSGIYEQFFGPGTRLTVL.

In its sample, this clone was seen once. The sample contains more than one DNA sequence encoding this CDR3. The J gene is TRBJ1-3, the V gene TRBV3-1 (or the pseudogene TRBV3-2); D might be TRBD1 (5 bases). The CDR3 runs to 16 residues. Germline V gene sequence: CDR1 LGHDT, CDR2 YNNKEL (reference sequence). Trimming cost V 3 bases and J 0 bases, with 12 bases left between them. CDR3 sequence (DNA): TGTGCCAGCAGCCAGGAGGGTCAGGGCTCTGGAAACACCATATATTTT. Translating it yields CASSQEGQGSGNTIYF.

The chain combines TRBV3-1 (or the pseudogene TRBV3-2) with TRBJ2-5, with a weak D call TRBD1 (6 bases). Germline V gene lookup returns CDR1 LGHDT and CDR2 YNNKEL (reference sequence). This CDR3 comprises 17 residues. Trimming took 2 bases from V and 5 from J, leaving 21 bases between them. The CDR3 nucleotides read TGTGCCAGCAGCCAAAGGCCGGGACACCCCAGCTGGGAGACCCAGTACTTC. Its translation: CASSQRPGHPSWETQYF.

J is TRBJ2-1 and V is TRBV6-1; the D gene is possibly TRBD2 (5 bases). V gave up 2 bases and J gave up 8 bases, with 19 bases separating them. CDR3 length equals 16 residues. The V gene's germline CDR1 is MNHNS and CDR2 SASEGT. Here the CDR3 reads CASSERGLERRHEQFF. DNA for the CDR3: TGTGCCAGCAGTGAAAGAGGGCTCGAAAGACGGCATGAGCAGTTCTTC.

The chain combines TRBV2 with TRBJ2-2; 12 nucleotides line up with TRBD2. Per the germline V gene, CDR1 is SNHLY and CDR2 is FYNNEI. The CDR3 extends over 18 amino acids. With 6 bases clipped from V and 6 bases from J, the junction kept 14 bases outside the gene matches. CDR3 region: CASSRGPLAGGTSGELFF. CDR3 in DNA: TGTGCCAGCAGCCGGGGGCCCCTAGCGGGGGGGACCTCCGGGGAGCTGTTTTTT.

This clone came up a few times. The V gene is TRBV14, the J gene TRBJ2-5; TRBD2 is a possible D gene (5 bases). Germline values: CDR1 SGHDN, CDR2 FVKESK. Trimming shortened V by 3 bases and J by 5 bases, and 22 bases separated the two germline ends. The CDR3 covers 17 residues. DNA of the CDR3: TGTGCCAGCAGCCACTACACAAGAATACTAGATTGGGAGACCCAGTACTTC. It specifies CASSHYTRILDWETQYF.

This clone was detected once. The rearrangement uses TRBV7-3 and TRBJ2-7, with a possible D match to TRBD2 (6 bases). V lost 4 bases to trimming and J lost 6 bases, with 16 bases between them. The CDR3 is 14 amino acids. The V gene's germline CDR1 is SGHTA and CDR2 FQGTGA. CDR3 bases: TGTGCCAGCAGCTCCGGGAGAGGTGGCCGCGAGCAGTACTTC. This sequence encodes CASSSGRGGREQYF. The whole variable domain, filled in from reference TRBV7-3 and TRBJ2-7, reads GAGVSQTPSNKVTEKGKYVELRCDPISGHTALYWYRQSLGQGPEFLIYFQGTGAADDSGLPNDRFFAVRPEGSVSTLKIQRTERGDSAVYLCASSSGRGGREQYFGPGTRLTVT.

The rearrangement uses TRBV7-2 and TRBJ2-1; D not certain. CDR3 size: 14 residues. Between the trimmed V and J ends, which lost 2 bases and 8 bases, there was a span of 13 bases. The germline gives CDR1 SGHTA, CDR2 FQGNSA. The CDR3 nucleotides are TGTGCCAGCAGCTTATTCCCGGTCAACGATGAGCAGTTCTTC. This codes for CASSLFPVNDEQFF.

The chain uses TRBV19 and TRBJ1-2, with D unresolved. Germline loops: CDR1 LNHDA, CDR2 SQIVND (reference sequence). This CDR3 has 12 residues. V lost 5 bases and J lost 2, with 6 bases in between. DNA for the CDR3: TGTGCCAGTAGTCGCCAGAACTATGGCTACACCTTC. Translating it yields CASSRQNYGYTF.

The genes are TRBV4-1 and TRBJ1-4; D is uncertain. The V gene lost 4 bases and the J gene lost 0 bases, with 15 bases spanning the gap. The CDR3 sequence is 17 residues long. Germline values: CDR1 MGHRA, CDR2 YSYEKL. The CDR3 is CASSPAQLDATNEKLFF. The DNA for the CDR3 is TGCGCCAGCAGCCCAGCACAACTAGACGCAACTAATGAAAAACTGTTTTTT.

The genes are TRBV7-2 and TRBJ2-1, with 10 bases that match TRBD2. Trimming took 1 base from V and 9 from J; bases not matched to a gene: 6. This CDR3 is 15 amino acids long. Germline CDR1 SGHTA, CDR2 FQGNSA. DNA of the CDR3: TGTGCCAGCAGCTTAGGAACCAGCGGGAGGGGTGAGCAGTTCTTC. It encodes CASSLGTSGRGEQFF.

The rearrangement links TRBV14 to TRBJ2-5; possibly TRBD1 for D (7 bases). This CDR3 has 14 residues. Trimming shortened V by 4 bases and J by 5 bases, and 14 bases separated the two germline ends. Germline V lookup: CDR1 SGHDN, CDR2 FVKESK. In nucleotides, the CDR3 is TGTGCCAGCAGCCCCAGGGGGGCAGGGGAGACCCAGTACTTC. Its protein is CASSPRGAGETQYF. Variable domain in full (rest from reference TRBV14 and TRBJ2-5): EAGVTQFPSHSVIEKGQTVTLRCDPISGHDNLYWYRRVMGKEIKFLLHFVKESKQDESGMPNNRFLAERTGGTYSTLKVQPAELEDSGVYFCASSPRGAGETQYFGPGTRLLVL.

V usage is TRBV5-5 and J usage is TRBJ2-3; 7 nucleotides line up with TRBD1. J lost 6 bases, V lost 2 bases, and 6 bases had no gene match. Germline V gives CDR1 SGHKS, CDR2 YYEKEE (reference sequence). The CDR3 consists of 14 residues. CDR3 bases: TGTGCCAGCAGCTTACCGACAGGGATGGATACGCAGTATTTT. Translating gives CASSLPTGMDTQYF.